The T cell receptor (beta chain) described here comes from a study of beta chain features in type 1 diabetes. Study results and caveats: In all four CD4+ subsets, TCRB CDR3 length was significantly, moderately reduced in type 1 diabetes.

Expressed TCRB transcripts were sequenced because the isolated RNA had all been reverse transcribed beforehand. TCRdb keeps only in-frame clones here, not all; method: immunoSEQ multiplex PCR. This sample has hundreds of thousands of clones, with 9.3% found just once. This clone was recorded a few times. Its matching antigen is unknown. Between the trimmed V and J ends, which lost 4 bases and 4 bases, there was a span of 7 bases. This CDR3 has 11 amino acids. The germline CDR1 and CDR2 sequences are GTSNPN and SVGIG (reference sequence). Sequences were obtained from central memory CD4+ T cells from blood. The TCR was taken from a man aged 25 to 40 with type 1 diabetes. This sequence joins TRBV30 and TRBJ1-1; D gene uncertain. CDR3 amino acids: CAWKASTEAFF. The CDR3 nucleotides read TGTGCCTGGAAGGCATCCACTGAAGCTTTCTTT.